This T cell receptor beta chain was recorded in a study of PD-1 blockade in classical Hodgkin lymphoma. The overall study: Every 2 weeks, patients had 3 mg/kg nivolumab intravenously.

V gave up 10 bases and J gave up 5 bases; unmatched junction bases: 9. CDR3 length: 14 amino acids. Germline V gives CDR1 ENHRY, CDR2 SYGVKD. Study results and limitations: Lower baseline TCR diversity marked trial partial responders and progressors. It was reported that newly diagnosed patients had less baseline TCR diversity than healthy donors.

Time point denoted: cycle 4 day 1 (C4D1), after 6 weeks of nivolumab. All the patients suffered relapse after autologous stem cell transplantation, and brentuximab vedotin exposure differed. To note about this clone: Its target is unknown.

Libraries were prepared by immunoSEQ multiplex PCR; TCRdb keeps only in-frame clonotypes and omits some of them. Of about 39,000 clones in the sample, about 80% were seen once. Source: peripheral blood mononuclear cells (PBMCs), taken before the fourth cycle of nivolumab. The V gene is TRBV10-3, the J gene TRBJ2-2, with 8 bases aligning to TRBD2. The sequence derives from a human donor with classical Hodgkin lymphoma. The CDR3 here is CASRGGQGTGELFF. As DNA, the CDR3 is TGTGCCAGCCGCGGGGGGCAGGGAACCGGGGAGCTGTTTTTT.